The 14 T cell receptor beta chains below come from one sample, sequenced in a study of T cells in narcolepsy. Some clones are missing from TCRdb's copy, which holds only in-frame ones; the method was immunoSEQ multiplex PCR. The sample contains fewer than 30,000 clones, roughly 80% of which appear only once. The specimen was CD45RA- memory CD4+ T cells from PBMCs. These receptors were collected from a human donor with narcolepsy.

The rearrangement joins TRBV30 to TRBJ2-3, with 8 positions matching TRBD1. Germline loops: CDR1 GTSNPN, CDR2 SVGIG (reference sequence). The CDR3 spans 13 residues. Trimming at V came to 3 bases and at J to 3 bases, leaving 2 bases not matched to a gene. Here the CDR3 DNA reads TGTGCCTGGAGGGACAGGGATACAGATACGCAGTATTTT. Protein product: CAWRDRDTDTQYF.

This chain links TRBV28 with TRBJ2-7, with 10 bases matching TRBD1. This CDR3 has 15 amino acids. The trim removed 7 bases at V and 1 base at J, leaving 7 bases unmatched. The V gene's germline CDR1 is MDHEN and CDR2 SYDVKM. The CDR3 region is CASIRGTGASYEQYF. For the CDR3, the DNA is TGTGCCAGCATAAGAGGGACAGGGGCTTCCTACGAGCAGTACTTC.

V usage is TRBV27 and J usage is TRBJ2-1; 7 bases line up with TRBD1. Unmatched junction bases numbered 10, after V lost 6 bases and J lost 8 bases. The CDR3 loop spans 14 amino acids. The germline V gene encodes CDR1 MNHEY and CDR2 SMNVEV (reference sequence). Here the CDR3 DNA reads TGTGCCAGCAGAGACTACCAGGGGGTAGATGAGCAGTTCTTC. Encoded protein: CASRDYQGVDEQFF.

This clone appeared a few times. This sequence joins TRBV7-8 and TRBJ1-3, with D unresolved. This CDR3 spans 15 amino acids. The germline V and J ends were trimmed by 2 bases and 0 bases, with 8 bases remaining between them. Germline V gene lookup returns CDR1 SGHVS and CDR2 FQNEAQ. The CDR3 region has the DNA TGTGCCAGCAGCTTAAGGGCGGGCTCTGGAAACACCATATATTTT. Encoded protein: CASSLRAGSGNTIYF.

V and J are TRBV9 and TRBJ1-1, with D possibly TRBD1 on 5 matching bases. The germline V gene encodes CDR1 SGDLS and CDR2 YYNGEE. The CDR3 length is 15 residues. V lost 4 bases to trimming and J lost 0 bases, with 13 bases between them. The CDR3 region is CASSPIGGLNTEAFF. CDR3 in DNA: TGTGCCAGCAGCCCGATCGGGGGATTGAACACTGAAGCTTTCTTT.

This chain joins TRBV19 and TRBJ2-5; possibly TRBD1 for D (5 bases). V shed 3 bases and J shed 5 bases, with 10 bases lying between them. Germline loops: CDR1 LNHDA, CDR2 SQIVND (reference sequence). There are 13 residues in the CDR3. CDR3 DNA: TGTGCCAGTAGTATTACCAGGGCGGAGACCCAGTACTTC. It encodes CASSITRAETQYF.

The genes are TRBV5-8 and TRBJ1-3; D might be TRBD1 (6 bases). Deletions cut 2 bases from V and 6 bases from J, with 9 bases between. CDR1 is SGHTS, CDR2 YDEGEE, per germline. This CDR3 region has 13 residues. CDR3 amino acids: CASSFDRLNTIYF. Here the CDR3 DNA reads TGTGCCAGCAGCTTCGACAGGCTAAACACCATATATTTT.

The chain has TRBV30 and TRBJ1-1, with TRBD1 as a possible D gene (5 bases). Trimming took 5 bases from V and 4 from J, leaving 17 bases between them. The CDR3 has 14 residues. Germline lookup yields CDR1 GTSNPN and CDR2 SVGIG (reference sequence). The CDR3 bases are TGTGCCTGGTTCCTCTTAGGGGTTAGCACTGAAGCTTTCTTT. Translated, it gives CAWFLLGVSTEAFF.

This chain uses TRBV5-6 with TRBJ1-1; 10 nucleotides align to TRBD1. The germline gives CDR1 SGHDT, CDR2 YYEEEE. The V and J ends lost 0 bases and 2 bases, in that order; junction bases with no gene match: 4. The CDR3 runs 16 residues. The CDR3 DNA reads TGTGCCAGCAGCTTGGGGGACAGGGGTATTAACACTGAAGCTTTCTTT. It encodes CASSLGDRGINTEAFF.

This clone was observed once. This sequence joins TRBV6-5 and TRBJ1-2, with D unclear. Trimming shortened V by 5 bases and J by 3 bases, and 13 bases separated the two germline ends. CDR1 MNHEY and CDR2 SVGAGI come from the germline V gene. CDR3 length equals 14 residues. This chain's CDR3 is CASSPTPWDYGYTF. For the CDR3, the DNA is TGTGCCAGCAGTCCGACCCCCTGGGACTATGGCTACACCTTC.

V gene TRBV4-3 combines with J gene TRBJ1-4; D remains unclear. CDR1 and CDR2 from the germline V gene are LGHNA and YSLEER. V lost 2 bases, J lost 0 bases, and 10 bases lay in between. The CDR3 has 16 residues. In nucleotides, the CDR3 is TGCGCCAGCAGCCAACTGGCGTCCACAACTAATGAAAAACTGTTTTTT. The encoded protein is CASSQLASTTNEKLFF.

This chain uses TRBV5-4 with TRBJ2-7, with 9 bases identical to TRBD1. CDR1 is SGHNT and CDR2 is YYREEE in the germline V gene (reference sequence). The V and J ends lost 1 base and 4 bases, in that order; junction bases with no gene match: 6. The CDR3 is 15 amino acids. DNA of the CDR3: TGTGCCAGCAGCTTGCGTGGGACAGGGCGGTACGAGCAGTACTTC. Its translation is CASSLRGTGRYEQYF.

The chain recombines TRBV7-6 with TRBJ2-1; TRBD2 matches 12 bases. Trimming took 5 bases from V and 8 from J; bases not matched to a gene: 4. Germline CDR1 and CDR2: SGHVS and FNYEAQ. The CDR3 extends over 14 amino acids. The CDR3 DNA follows: TGTGCCAGCAGCCGGAGGACTAGCGGGGATGAGCAGTTCTTC. This translates into CASSRRTSGDEQFF.

The chain uses TRBV28 and TRBJ1-5, with 9 nucleotides matching TRBD1. The CDR3 contains 15 residues. V lost 4 bases and J lost 4; bases outside the gene matches: 5. The germline CDR1 and CDR2 sequences are MDHEN and SYDVKM. CDR3 in amino acids: CASSSPTGGNQPQHF. The CDR3 DNA reads as TGTGCCAGCAGTTCCCCGACAGGGGGAAATCAGCCCCAGCATTTT.